These 6 T cell receptor beta chains were all obtained from the same sample, sequenced in a study of low-dose radiotherapy and immunotherapy resistance in tumors. Gene-specific TRAV and TRBV primers were used for first-strand cDNA, covering alpha and beta chains. TCR amplification ran 15 to 25 PCR cycles using constant-region and V-primer adapter primers. Via MiXCR, TCRdb re-called the reads, giving one row per CDR3 protein. The repertoire consists of 100,000 or so distinct CDR3 sequences, with 9.4% occurring once and the leading ten covering around 0.96%. Indicated time point: before trial treatment. The sample here was PBMCs, taken before treatment. The source is a male donor with prostate cancer.

This clonotype was seen at least ten times. V gene TRBV18 combines with J gene TRBJ2-5; no clear D. From germline, CDR1 is KGHSH and CDR2 LQKENI. Trimming took off 3 bases at V and 3 bases at J, with 11 bases between the two ends. The CDR3 loop spans 14 amino acids. The CDR3 DNA follows: TGTGCCAGCTCACCTACCCACTCCAAAGAGACCCAGTACTTC. Its protein product is CASSPTHSKETQYF.

This clonotype was picked up a small number of times. This chain connects TRBV20-1 to TRBJ2-1, with TRBD2 identical over 7 bases. V lost 6 bases, J lost 4 bases, and 12 bases stayed unmatched. The CDR3 is made up of 15 amino acids. The V gene's germline CDR1 is DFQATT and CDR2 SNEGSKA (reference sequence). The DNA for the CDR3 is TGCAGTGCCCCTGGGCGGGAGAAAGTTTACAATGAGCAGTTCTTC. It encodes CSAPGREKVYNEQFF.

This clonotype was detected ten times or more. The CDR3 DNA follows: TGCGCCAGCAGCCCCTGGACTAGCGGGACTAACACCGGGGAGCTGTTTTTT. Translation: CASSPWTSGTNTGELFF. The gene calls are TRBV5-1 and TRBJ2-2, with 12 nucleotides matching TRBD2. The length of the CDR3 is 17 residues. Germline V lookup: CDR1 SGHRS, CDR2 YFSETQ. V lost 4 bases to trimming and J lost 2 bases; unmatched junction nucleotides: 6. Filled out from reference TRBV5-1 and TRBJ2-2, the complete variable domain reads KAGVTQTPRYLIKTRGQQVTLSCSPISGHRSVSWYQQTPGQGLQFLFEYFSETQRNKGNFPGRFSGRQFSNSRSEMNVSTLELGDSALYLCASSPWTSGTNTGELFFGEGSRLTVL.

In this sample, this clonotype turned up many times. The genes are TRBV28 and TRBJ1-2; D is unclear. The CDR3 has 12 amino acids. Trimming shortened V by 6 bases and J by 4 bases, and 9 bases separated the two germline ends. CDR1 is MDHEN and CDR2 is SYDVKM in the germline V gene. CDR3 loop: CASRAELYGYTF. In nucleotides, the CDR3 is TGTGCCAGCAGGGCGGAGCTCTATGGCTACACCTTC.

Ten or more counts support this clonotype. This chain connects TRBV20-1 to TRBJ2-7, with 7 bases identical to TRBD2. J gave up 2 bases and V 1 base, and 2 bases lay outside the gene matches. CDR3 size: 13 residues. Germline-derived CDR1 and CDR2 are DFQATT and SNEGSKA (reference sequence). CDR3 coding DNA: TGCAGTGCTAGAGGGGGGACTACCTACGAGCAGTACTTC. This translates into CSARGGTTYEQYF.

Remarks on this clonotype: A much larger clone differs from this one at a single base, so this may be a read error. V gene TRBV27 combines with J gene TRBJ1-5; D is uncertain. The germline gives CDR1 MNHEY, CDR2 SMNVEV (reference sequence). Trimming removed 1 base from V and 2 bases from J, with 3 bases in between. This CDR3 has 13 amino acids. The CDR3 nucleotides are TGTGCCAGCAGTTTATGGGGCAATCAGCCCCAGCATTTT. Translated, it gives CASSLWGNQPQHF.